The 4 T cell receptor beta chains below come from one sample, sequenced in a study of cytomegalovirus exposure and HLA in healthy donors. The PCR was carried out with 60 Vbeta primers and 13 Jbeta primers. TCRdb's copy holds only in-frame clones and misses some; the assay was immunoSEQ multiplex PCR. This specimen shows some 84,000 clones; the ten leading clones hold 0.58%. Sequencing used PBMCs. These receptor sequences come from a man aged 50 to 59 in good health and CMV-seronegative.

The J gene is TRBJ2-5, the V gene TRBV5-1; 12 bases fit TRBD1. The assigned J gene may be wrong: the sequence end matches TRBJ2-7 better. The CDR3 runs to 16 residues. In germline, CDR1 is SGHRS, CDR2 YFSETQ. Here the CDR3 reads CASSLDAGQGAHEQYF. The CDR3 bases are TGCGCCAGCAGCTTGGATGCGGGACAGGGGGCCCACGAGCAGTACTTC.

The chain has TRBV18 and TRBJ1-4; 7 bases map to TRBD1. Germline-derived CDR1 and CDR2 are KGHSH and LQKENI. Germline trimming cut 2 bases from V and 0 bases from J; bases unmatched to any gene: 3. The CDR3 runs 16 residues. In DNA form, the CDR3 reads TGTGCCAGCTCACCAAACAGGGGAACAACTAATGAAAAACTGTTTTTT. Protein: CASSPNRGTTNEKLFF.

The chain recombines TRBV7-9 with TRBJ2-1, with D tentatively TRBD2 (5 bases). The CDR3 consists of 15 residues. Germline CDR1 and CDR2: SEHNR and FQNEAQ (reference sequence). Trimming pared 3 bases from V and 2 bases from J, leaving 11 bases between. The CDR3 nucleotides read TGTGCCAGCAGCTTGGGAGCGGTCGCCTACAATGAGCAGTTCTTC. Protein product: CASSLGAVAYNEQFF.

The J gene is TRBJ2-7, the V gene TRBV7-2; 8 positions agree with TRBD2. The CDR3 sequence is 14 residues long. Germline CDR1 and CDR2: SGHTA and FQGNSA. V dropped 8 bases and J dropped 4; count of bases not matched to a gene: 10. CDR3 nucleotide sequence: TGTGCCAGCCTCCCGCAGCGGGGGACATACGAGCAGTACTTC. Translated, it gives CASLPQRGTYEQYF.